This T cell receptor beta chain was sequenced for a study of T cells after yellow fever vaccination. The wider study: Each low-cell-number fraction was prepared by means of SMART-Seq v4 Ultra Low Input. Points from the study as a whole: There was a small share of clonotypes that showed up in both the CD4 and CD8 compartments. The bulk population could contribute abundant contaminating clonotypes to FACS-sorted repertoires.

A single record per CDR3 protein comes from TCRdb applying MiXCR to the 5' RACE reads. The data contain about 210,000 distinct CDR3 sequences, about 3% of them singletons. Trimming at V came to 10 bases and at J to 6 bases, leaving 11 bases not matched to a gene. The CDR3 length is 15 residues. The germline V gene encodes CDR1 SNHLY and CDR2 FYNNEI. This clonotype was detected ten times or more. The antigen is not known. The gene calls are TRBV2 and TRBJ1-6, with 8 bases matching TRBD1. The material sequenced was CD4+ T cells sorted from PBMCs, taken 10 days after the yellow fever booster vaccination. This TCR derives from a man between 18 and 29 years old who received the YFV17D yellow fever vaccine. Here the CDR3 reads CATTEPDRVNSPLHF. The CDR3 DNA follows: TGTGCCACCACTGAGCCGGACAGGGTTAATTCACCCCTCCACTTT.